The 21 T cell receptor beta chains given below trace back to one sample, sequenced in a study of blood T cell repertoires in COVID-19. Sequencing was performed with immunoSEQ multiplex PCR; in TCRdb, only in-frame clones are kept and a portion is missing. Of 150,000 to 200,000 clones in the sample, around four fifths were seen once. Sample: peripheral blood. The receptors here all came from a woman in her 70s who had recovered from COVID-19.

The chain employs TRBV5-1 and TRBJ2-3; 11 nucleotides agree with TRBD1. Germline V gives CDR1 SGHRS, CDR2 YFSETQ. The CDR3 spans 16 residues. V trimming: 4 bases; J trimming: 0 bases; junction bases outside the gene matches: 4. Written as DNA, the CDR3 is TGCGCCAGCAGCCGGGGGACAGGGGGAAGCACAGATACGCAGTATTTT. It translates to CASSRGTGGSTDTQYF.

In this sample, this clone turned up a few times. This chain links TRBV6-2 or TRBV6-3 with TRBJ1-2; tentative D call: TRBD1 (6 bases). V lost 6 bases to trimming and J lost 4 bases, with 21 bases between them. CDR3 length: 16 amino acids. Germline CDR1 reads MNHEY; CDR2 reads SVGEGT. The CDR3 loop reads CASSPGQPLMTYGYTF. In nucleotides, the CDR3 is TGTGCCAGCAGCCCCGGACAGCCACTAATGACCTATGGCTACACCTTC.

The chain combines TRBV20-1 with TRBJ2-2, with unresolved D. V lost 1 base to trimming and J lost 8 bases, with 5 bases between them. The CDR3 contains 11 residues. Germline V gene lookup returns CDR1 DFQATT and CDR2 SNEGSKA (reference sequence). This chain's CDR3 is CSARAQGELFF. The CDR3 DNA reads as TGCAGTGCTAGAGCCCAGGGGGAGCTGTTTTTT.

The chain is built from TRBV28 and TRBJ2-7, with TRBD1 identical over 9 bases. This CDR3 is built from 15 residues. Looked up from germline, CDR1 is MDHEN and CDR2 is SYDVKM. V dropped 5 bases and J dropped 3; count of bases not matched to a gene: 8. In nucleotides, the CDR3 is TGTGCCAGCAGTCCGCGACAGGGGGTGGGCTACGAGCAGTACTTC. Translated: CASSPRQGVGYEQYF.

This clone was found a few times. The chain couples TRBV27 to TRBJ2-1; weak D call: TRBD2 (5 bases). Trimming pared 2 bases from V and 4 bases from J, leaving 12 bases between. The V gene's germline CDR1 is MNHEY and CDR2 SMNVEV (reference sequence). The CDR3 extends over 15 amino acids. In DNA, the CDR3 is TGTGCCAGCAGTTTAACAGCGGCCCTGTACAATGAGCAGTTCTTC. It specifies CASSLTAALYNEQFF.

For this clone: The same CDR3 can be traced to other DNA sequences in this sample. V gene TRBV18 combines with J gene TRBJ1-1, with 7 bases matching TRBD1. The length of the CDR3 is 13 residues. The trim removed 4 bases at V and 5 bases at J, leaving 4 bases unmatched. Germline V gives CDR1 KGHSH, CDR2 LQKENI. The DNA for the CDR3 is TGTGCCAGCTCACAGGGGGCGAGGACTGAAGCTTTCTTT. Translation: CASSQGARTEAFF.

The V gene is TRBV30, the J gene TRBJ1-4; perhaps TRBD1 as D (5 bases). Germline values: CDR1 GTSNPN, CDR2 SVGIG (reference sequence). This CDR3 spans 14 amino acids. V was clipped by 6 bases and J by 3 bases, with 14 bases between them. Here the CDR3 DNA reads TGTGCCTGTTCGCAGGGCTGGGCTAATGAAAAACTGTTTTTT. Translated, it gives CACSQGWANEKLFF.

The genes are TRBV11-3 and TRBJ2-7; TRBD2 matches 9 bases. This CDR3 comprises 15 residues. V shed 5 bases and J 3 bases; nucleotides not matched to a gene: 8. CDR1 is SGHNT, CDR2 YENEEA, per germline. The CDR3 nucleotides are TGTGCCAGCAGCCTGGGACTAGCCCCGAGCTACGAGCAGTACTTC. Encoded protein: CASSLGLAPSYEQYF. Using reference TRBV11-3 and TRBJ2-7 for the parts outside the CDR3, the full variable domain is EAGVVQSPRYKIIEKKQPVAFWCNPISGHNTLYWYLQNLGQGPELLIRYENEEAVDDSQLPKDRFSAERLKGVDSTLKIQPAELGDSAVYLCASSLGLAPSYEQYFGPGTRLTVT.

V and J are TRBV28 and TRBJ2-4, with 8 bases aligning to TRBD2. The ends lost 3 bases at V and 0 bases at J; junction bases unmatched: 10. The CDR3 runs 18 residues. Germline V gene lookup returns CDR1 MDHEN and CDR2 SYDVKM. The CDR3 DNA reads as TGTGCCAGCAGTTTTGAGGCGGGAGGACCCTTAGCCAAAAACATTCAGTACTTC. This translates into CASSFEAGGPLAKNIQYF.

The rearrangement joins TRBV5-1 to TRBJ2-7; 7 bases agree with TRBD1. Unmatched junction bases numbered 26, after V lost 5 bases and J lost 3 bases. The CDR3 consists of 20 residues. Germline values: CDR1 SGHRS, CDR2 YFSETQ. Here the CDR3 DNA reads TGCGCCAGCAGACTTGGGCTTGGGACAGCACATAATTGGAACGACTACGAGCAGTACTTC. As protein: CASRLGLGTAHNWNDYEQYF.

Only one count was recorded for this clone. This rearrangement joins TRBV6-6 to TRBJ1-1; possibly TRBD1 for D (5 bases). V was clipped by 0 bases and J by 6 bases, with 14 bases between them. This CDR3 region has 15 residues. Germline values: CDR1 MNHNY, CDR2 SVGAGI (reference sequence). The CDR3 reads CASSYSTIQGAEAFF. The CDR3 bases are TGTGCCAGCAGTTACTCGACAATCCAGGGCGCTGAAGCTTTCTTT.

As concerns this clone: One end of the junction fails to match germline, which may point to a read error. The V gene is TRBV5-4, the J gene TRBJ1-6; D ambiguous. The CDR3 has 14 amino acids. CDR1 and CDR2 from the germline V gene are SGHNT and YYREEE (reference sequence). For the CDR3, the DNA is TGTGCCAGCAGCTTATCGCGGGATGCGGGAGTTCCCCTTTTT. This codes for CASSLSRDAGVPLF.

The gene calls are TRBV7-6 and TRBJ1-5; a possible D gene is TRBD1 (5 bases). Per germline, CDR1 SGHVS and CDR2 FNYEAQ. The CDR3 consists of 13 residues. The V end was cut by 1 base, the J end by 7 bases, with 8 bases between. CDR3 bases: TGTGCCAGCAGCTTAGGGGGCTGGCAGCCCCAGCATTTT. This gives the protein CASSLGGWQPQHF.

This rearrangement joins TRBV28 to TRBJ1-5, with 9 nucleotides matching TRBD1. This CDR3 spans 16 amino acids. V dropped 6 bases and J dropped 2; count of bases not matched to a gene: 8. Germline V CDR1 and CDR2: MDHEN, SYDVKM. The CDR3 nucleotides read TGTGCCAGCAGGCCAACAGGGGGCAAGGGCAATCAGCCCCAGCATTTT. Translation gives CASRPTGGKGNQPQHF.

The V and J genes are TRBV3-1 (or the pseudogene TRBV3-2) and TRBJ1-2; perhaps TRBD1 as D (6 bases). The V end lost 0 bases, the J end lost 5 bases, and 13 bases lay between the germline ends. Per the germline V gene, CDR1 is LGHDT and CDR2 is YNNKEL (reference sequence). The CDR3 length is 15 residues. Written as DNA, the CDR3 is TGTGCCAGCAGCCAAGATCCCGGGACATTATATGGCTACACCTTC. Residues: CASSQDPGTLYGYTF.

The chain uses TRBV6-5 and TRBJ2-7; 8 bases match TRBD2. The CDR3 is 13 residues long. The J segment lost 3 bases and the V segment lost 10 bases, leaving 8 bases of the junction unmatched. Germline-derived CDR1 and CDR2 are MNHEY and SVGAGI. The CDR3 sequence is CATGQRGLYEQYF. In DNA form, the CDR3 reads TGTGCCACCGGACAGCGGGGGCTCTACGAGCAGTACTTC.

This chain uses TRBV2 with TRBJ1-5; the D is unclear. This CDR3 is 17 amino acids long. V lost 0 bases and J 0 bases, leaving 12 bases between the germline ends. From germline, CDR1 is SNHLY and CDR2 FYNNEI. The CDR3 region is CASSEAPLYSSNQPQHF. For the CDR3, the DNA is TGTGCCAGCAGTGAAGCGCCGCTGTACTCTAGCAATCAGCCCCAGCATTTT.

This clone was recorded a few times. V is TRBV2 and J is TRBJ1-5; D gene unclear. The CDR3 contains 13 residues. Trimming cost V 7 bases and J 0 bases, with 7 bases left between them. Germline CDR1 reads SNHLY; CDR2 reads FYNNEI. CDR3 sequence reads: CASTGDSNQPQHF. CDR3 nucleotides: TGTGCCAGCACCGGGGATAGCAATCAGCCCCAGCATTTT.

The rearrangement joins TRBV28 to TRBJ1-1; a weak D match, TRBD1 (5 bases). There are 14 residues in the CDR3. Per germline, CDR1 MDHEN and CDR2 SYDVKM. Between the trimmed V and J ends, which lost 5 bases and 0 bases, there was a span of 10 bases. The CDR3 DNA follows: TGTGCCAGCAGTCTGGTGGGGCTGAACACTGAAGCTTTCTTT. This codes for CASSLVGLNTEAFF. The full variable domain, rest sourced from reference TRBV28 and TRBJ1-1, is DVKVTQSSRYLVKRTGEKVFLECVQDMDHENMFWYRQDPGLGLRLIYFSYDVKMKEKGDIPEGYSVSREKKERFSLILESASTNQTSMYLCASSLVGLNTEAFFGQGTRLTVV.

This clone was detected only a few times. The CDR3 is CASRPGPRDSSDQPQHF. Written as DNA, the CDR3 is TGTGCAAGTCGCCCAGGACCCCGGGACAGTTCTGATCAGCCCCAGCATTTT. V usage is TRBV12-2 and J usage is TRBJ1-5; TRBD1 is the table's D call, not checked against the DNA. TRBV12-2 is flagged as a pseudogene. The length of the CDR3 is 17 residues.

J is TRBJ2-1 and V is TRBV11-3, with 10 bases fitting TRBD1. The CDR3 has 15 residues. Germline V CDR1 and CDR2: SGHNT, YENEEA. After removal of 0 bases from V and 5 bases from J, the junction contained 1 base not matched to a gene. CDR3 sequence (DNA): TGTGCCAGCAGCTTAGAGGGGACAGGGGACAATGAGCAGTTCTTC. This translates into CASSLEGTGDNEQFF. The full variable domain, with the rest looked up from reference TRBV11-3 and TRBJ2-1, is EAGVVQSPRYKIIEKKQPVAFWCNPISGHNTLYWYLQNLGQGPELLIRYENEEAVDDSQLPKDRFSAERLKGVDSTLKIQPAELGDSAVYLCASSLEGTGDNEQFFGPGTRLTVL.